The 32 T cell receptor beta chains below all came from one sample that was sequenced in a study of T cells in tuberculosis. TCRdb's table, derived via immunoSEQ multiplex PCR, lists solely in-frame clones and lacks some. In the table there are some 90,000 clones, approximately 91% of which are singletons. Cells were sorted from thawed PBMC rested overnight and stained with GMM-loaded CD1B tetramer, viability dye and anti-CD3. CD1B tetramers were loaded with Rhodococcus equi-derived C32 glucose monomycolate. The sequenced sample was CD1b-GMM tetramer-negative cells sorted from PBMCs. Receptor source: an adult woman with latent tuberculosis.

The chain uses TRBV6-1 and TRBJ2-7; D is unclear. The V and J ends lost 4 bases and 3 bases respectively, with 16 bases between them. Germline-derived CDR1 and CDR2 are MNHNS and SASEGT. This CDR3 contains 15 residues. DNA of the CDR3: TGTGCCAGCAGTGCTGGGCCCAACCTCTACTACGAGCAGTACTTC. It encodes CASSAGPNLYYEQYF.

The chain links TRBV30 to TRBJ2-7; 8 positions match TRBD1. The V segment lost 4 bases and the J segment 11 bases; nucleotides outside the gene matches: 13. The CDR3 is 13 amino acids. The germline CDR1 and CDR2 sequences are GTSNPN and SVGIG (reference sequence). CDR3: CAWTDSPGGAKYF. Here the CDR3 DNA reads TGTGCCTGGACCGATTCCCCAGGGGGCGCCAAGTACTTC.

The CDR3 bases are TGCGCCAGCAGTGAGTCGAGCGCGGGGGGCCTTAAGGCTTTCTTT. Translation: CASSESSAGGLKAFF. V and J are TRBV10-1 and TRBJ1-1; TRBD1 is a possible D gene (6 bases). The CDR3 is made up of 15 amino acids. Trimming took off 0 bases at V and 11 bases at J, with 19 bases between the two ends. Germline values: CDR1 WNHNN, CDR2 SYGVQD (reference sequence).

Comment on this clone: Other DNA sequences of this sample code for an identical CDR3. The rearrangement links TRBV19 to TRBJ1-6, with a weak D call TRBD1 (5 bases). V was pared by 5 bases and J by 6 bases, with 8 bases between. The germline CDR1 and CDR2 sequences are LNHDA and SQIVND (reference sequence). The CDR3 runs 13 residues. Written as DNA, the CDR3 is TGTGCCAGTAGTTGGAGGGGTAATTCACCCCTCCACTTT. As protein: CASSWRGNSPLHF.

This clone has just one count. V usage is TRBV19 and J usage is TRBJ1-5, with D possibly being TRBD1 (6 bases). The CDR3 covers 19 residues. In germline, CDR1 is LNHDA, CDR2 SQIVND (reference sequence). The V end lost 2 bases, the J end lost 0 bases, and 20 bases lay between the germline ends. In DNA, the CDR3 is TGTGCCAGTAGTATATGGGGACAACAACTTCCTTATAGCAATCAGCCCCAGCATTTT. Protein product: CASSIWGQQLPYSNQPQHF.

V gene TRBV5-6 combines with J gene TRBJ2-1; possibly TRBD1 for D (6 bases). With 4 bases removed from V and 10 bases from J, the gap between germline ends came to 15 bases. CDR1 is SGHDT, CDR2 YYEEEE, per germline. CDR3 length: 13 residues. CDR3 residues: CASSTYRVAEQFF. DNA for the CDR3: TGTGCCAGCAGCACATACAGGGTTGCCGAGCAGTTCTTC.

This CDR3 reads CASSSGGPYNEQFF. The DNA for the CDR3 is TGTGCCAGCAGCTCCGGGGGGCCCTACAATGAGCAGTTCTTC. The chain couples TRBV11-2 to TRBJ2-1, with D perhaps matching TRBD2 (7 bases). CDR1 is SGHAT and CDR2 is FQNNGV in the germline V gene. The CDR3 has 14 residues. Deletions cut 4 bases from V and 2 bases from J, with 9 bases between.

The V gene is TRBV2, the J gene TRBJ1-6; D is perhaps TRBD1 (6 bases). Trimming shortened V by 11 bases and J by 10 bases, and 18 bases separated the two germline ends. CDR3 length: 13 amino acids. Germline V gene data show CDR1 as SNHLY and CDR2 as FYNNEI. CDR3 loop: CAGRGGDRSPLHF. The CDR3 nucleotides are TGTGCCGGTAGGGGGGGGGATAGGTCACCCCTCCACTTT.

The rearrangement uses TRBV2 and TRBJ1-6; D ambiguous. The CDR3 is 19 amino acids. V dropped 1 base and J dropped 0 bases, with 16 bases sitting between them. Looked up from germline, CDR1 is SNHLY and CDR2 is FYNNEI. The CDR3 DNA follows: TGTGCCAGCAGTGAAGGGGGAGGACTACGAATCTCCTATAATTCACCCCTCCACTTT. Protein sequence: CASSEGGGLRISYNSPLHF.

The chain links TRBV27 to TRBJ2-4; TRBD1 matches 8 bases. V dropped 5 bases and J dropped 10; count of bases not matched to a gene: 10. The CDR3 runs 14 residues. Germline CDR1 and CDR2: MNHEY and SMNVEV (reference sequence). The CDR3 spells CASSGRTGHPIQYF. Here the CDR3 DNA reads TGTGCCAGCAGTGGCCGGACAGGGCACCCTATTCAGTACTTC.

The chain links TRBV5-6 to TRBJ2-7, with D possibly matching TRBD2 (7 bases). The ends were cut back, 5 bases at V and 1 base at J, with 19 bases in the middle. The CDR3 contains 16 residues. The germline gives CDR1 SGHDT, CDR2 YYEEEE. CDR3 coding DNA: TGTGCCAGCAGGCAAAAGGGGGGGTTTATATCCTACGAGCAGTACGTC. Its protein product is CASRQKGGFISYEQYV.

The chain recombines TRBV19 with TRBJ2-7; the match to TRBD1 covers 7 bases. The germline gives CDR1 LNHDA, CDR2 SQIVND (reference sequence). This CDR3 is 13 amino acids long. The ends lost 8 bases at V and 2 bases at J; junction bases unmatched: 6. The CDR3 coding sequence is TGTGCCAGTTCCCGGACAGGTCCCTACGAGCAGTACTTC. Protein sequence: CASSRTGPYEQYF. The complete variable domain, with remaining parts taken from reference TRBV19 and TRBJ2-7, reads DGGITQSPKYLFRKEGQNVTLSCEQNLNHDAMYWYRQDPGQGLRLIYYSQIVNDFQKGDIAEGYSVSREKKESFPLTVTSAQKNPTAFYLCASSRTGPYEQYFGPGTRLTVT.

The J gene is TRBJ2-5, the V gene TRBV19, with TRBD1 identical over 11 bases. Germline CDR1 reads LNHDA; CDR2 reads SQIVND (reference sequence). The CDR3 runs 16 residues. V lost 4 bases and J lost 4; bases outside the gene matches: 8. The CDR3 region has the DNA TGTGCCAGTAGTACCCTCTCCGGGACAGGGGGAGAGACCCAGTACTTC. This sequence encodes CASSTLSGTGGETQYF.

The rearrangement links TRBV27 to TRBJ2-6; no firm D call. V lost 5 bases to trimming and J lost 0 bases, with 5 bases between them. CDR3 length: 14 residues. Looked up from germline, CDR1 is MNHEY and CDR2 is SMNVEV (reference sequence). CDR3 DNA sequence: TGTGCCAGCAGTCGAGACTCTGGGGCCAACGTCCTGACTTTC. It translates to CASSRDSGANVLTF.

The V and J genes are TRBV7-2 and TRBJ1-1; D ambiguous. This CDR3 has 18 amino acids. CDR1 and CDR2 (germline): SGHTA, FQGNSA. Trimming shortened V by 1 base and J by 5 bases, and 23 bases separated the two germline ends. CDR3 nucleotide sequence: TGTGCCAGCAGCTTAGTAGTTGGGGTATCAACTCGAGGGACTGAAGCTTTCTTT. Protein product: CASSLVVGVSTRGTEAFF.

The chain joins TRBV19 to TRBJ1-4; TRBD1 agrees at 9 bases. The CDR3 runs to 20 residues. V shed 7 bases and J 0 bases; nucleotides not matched to a gene: 18. CDR1 is LNHDA and CDR2 is SQIVND in the germline V gene (reference sequence). The CDR3 protein is CASKAFVGQGGGATNEKLFF. In DNA form, the CDR3 reads TGTGCCAGTAAAGCATTCGTGGGACAGGGTGGCGGAGCAACTAATGAAAAACTGTTTTTT.

The rearrangement uses TRBV6-5 and TRBJ2-7; D uncertain. The CDR3 is 11 amino acids. CDR1 and CDR2 (germline): MNHEY, SVGAGI. Trimming left V 6 bases short and J 6 bases short, with 9 bases between. CDR3 amino acids: CASRTVREQYF. The CDR3 bases are TGTGCCAGCAGAACGGTTCGCGAGCAGTACTTC.

The rearrangement joins TRBV5-4 to TRBJ2-1; 9 bases fit TRBD1. Germline CDR1 is SGHNT and CDR2 is YYREEE (reference sequence). Losses at the gene ends were 4 bases for V and 7 bases for J; bases not matched to a gene: 9. The CDR3 covers 15 residues. DNA of the CDR3: TGTGCCAGCAGCCCGGGACAGGGTTACGAGAATGAGCAGTTCTTC. Protein product: CASSPGQGYENEQFF.

The V and J genes are TRBV5-1 and TRBJ2-3; 12 nucleotides match TRBD2. The trim removed 5 bases at V and 3 bases at J, leaving 7 bases unmatched. The germline V gene encodes CDR1 SGHRS and CDR2 YFSETQ. The CDR3 runs to 16 residues. The CDR3 nucleotides are TGCGCCAGCAGTCAACTAGCGGGGGGAGGTACAGATACGCAGTATTTT. Protein sequence: CASSQLAGGGTDTQYF.

This chain joins TRBV7-9 and TRBJ1-1, with D possibly matching TRBD1 (5 bases). Trimming removed 4 bases from V and 3 bases from J, with 12 bases in between. This CDR3 has 14 amino acids. Looked up from germline, CDR1 is SEHNR and CDR2 is FQNEAQ (reference sequence). CDR3 bases: TGTGCCAGCAGCTATGACAGCGAGGACACTGAAGCTTTCTTT. This codes for CASSYDSEDTEAFF.

This rearrangement joins TRBV14 to TRBJ1-2; D gene unclear. CDR1 is SGHDN and CDR2 is FVKESK in the germline V gene. The V end was cut by 4 bases, the J end by 4 bases, with 16 bases between. CDR3 length: 15 amino acids. Here the CDR3 DNA reads TGTGCCAGCAGCCGGACGCGGAGTGGAGGCTATGGCTACACCTTC. Its translation is CASSRTRSGGYGYTF. The full variable domain, with the rest looked up from reference TRBV14 and TRBJ1-2, is EAGVTQFPSHSVIEKGQTVTLRCDPISGHDNLYWYRRVMGKEIKFLLHFVKESKQDESGMPNNRFLAERTGGTYSTLKVQPAELEDSGVYFCASSRTRSGGYGYTFGSGTRLTVV.

J is TRBJ2-7 and V is TRBV7-9; 9 bases fit TRBD1. CDR1 is SEHNR and CDR2 is FQNEAQ in the germline V gene (reference sequence). This CDR3 is built from 14 residues. The V segment lost 5 bases and the J segment 6 bases; nucleotides outside the gene matches: 8. In DNA, the CDR3 is TGTGCCAGCAGCGCCCCGGGACAGGGTGGCGAGCAGTACTTC. Translating it yields CASSAPGQGGEQYF.

The genes are TRBV4-1 and TRBJ2-3, with D tentatively TRBD2 (6 bases). Germline V lookup: CDR1 MGHRA, CDR2 YSYEKL. Trimming left V 3 bases short and J 7 bases short, with 20 bases between. The CDR3 totals 16 residues. CDR3 nucleotides: TGCGCCAGCAGCCAGCCACCGGGACTCCGGGCGTATACGCAGTATTTT. It yields the protein CASSQPPGLRAYTQYF.

This sequence joins TRBV11-3 and TRBJ2-3; no clear D. Trimming cost V 3 bases and J 8 bases, with 9 bases left between them. The CDR3 spans 12 residues. The germline V gene encodes CDR1 SGHNT and CDR2 YENEEA. The CDR3 reads CASSFASGTQYF. In DNA, the CDR3 is TGTGCCAGCAGCTTCGCCTCGGGTACGCAGTATTTT.

This rearrangement joins TRBV7-3 to TRBJ1-1, with TRBD1 as a possible D gene (6 bases). Trimming removed 2 bases at V and 5 bases at J, with 15 bases between. The CDR3 sequence is 15 residues long. Germline-derived CDR1 and CDR2 are SGHTA and FQGTGA. For the CDR3, the DNA is TGTGCCAGCAGCTTAGGTGGGGGCGGTGGGACTGAAGCTTTCTTT. The encoded protein is CASSLGGGGGTEAFF. The full variable domain, completed using reference TRBV7-3 and TRBJ1-1, is GAGVSQTPSNKVTEKGKYVELRCDPISGHTALYWYRQSLGQGPEFLIYFQGTGAADDSGLPNDRFFAVRPEGSVSTLKIQRTERGDSAVYLCASSLGGGGGTEAFFGQGTRLTVV.

This clone was seen once. The rearrangement joins TRBV6-1 to TRBJ1-2; D perhaps matches TRBD1 (5 bases). Trimming removed 3 bases at V and 6 bases at J, with 11 bases between. CDR1 is MNHNS and CDR2 is SASEGT in the germline V gene. The CDR3 consists of 13 residues. CDR3 in DNA: TGTGCCAGCAGTGATGGAGGGGCGGATGGCTACACCTTC. Amino acids: CASSDGGADGYTF.

The V and J genes are TRBV18 and TRBJ2-5, with TRBD2 identical over 11 bases. Germline CDR1 reads KGHSH; CDR2 reads LQKENI. Losses at the gene ends were 4 bases for V and 10 bases for J; bases not matched to a gene: 11. The CDR3 sequence is 15 residues long. The CDR3, as DNA: TGTGCCAGCTCACAGGGGACTAGCGGAACCGGGGACCAGTACTTC. It specifies CASSQGTSGTGDQYF.

The chain uses TRBV5-8 and TRBJ2-5, with 7 bases matching TRBD2. Germline values: CDR1 SGHTS, CDR2 YDEGEE. The V segment lost 0 bases and the J segment 5 bases; nucleotides outside the gene matches: 7. This CDR3 has 15 residues. The CDR3 sequence is CASSLARTSRETQYF. CDR3 nucleotide sequence: TGTGCCAGCAGCTTGGCCAGGACTAGTAGGGAGACCCAGTACTTC.

This CDR3 reads CASRGSSPLHF. The CDR3 DNA is TGTGCCAGCAGAGGGAGCTCACCCCTCCACTTT. V usage is TRBV6-1 and J usage is TRBJ1-6; D gene uncertain. The germline gives CDR1 MNHNS, CDR2 SASEGT. CDR3 length equals 11 residues. V lost 6 bases to trimming and J lost 10 bases, with 7 bases between them.

The chain is built from TRBV2 and TRBJ1-1, with TRBD1 matching over 9 bases. Germline values: CDR1 SNHLY, CDR2 FYNNEI. V gave up 8 bases and J gave up 6 bases; unmatched junction bases: 4. The CDR3 contains 12 residues. CDR3 nucleotide sequence: TGTGCCAGCGGGGGGACAGGGCCTGAAGCTTTCTTT. It encodes CASGGTGPEAFF.

J is TRBJ2-7 and V is TRBV5-1; 10 bases map to TRBD1. The CDR3 runs 14 residues. The V and J ends lost 3 bases and 1 base, in that order; junction bases with no gene match: 1. CDR1 and CDR2 from the germline V gene are SGHRS and YFSETQ. CDR3 in amino acids: CASSWGQGSYEQYF. The CDR3 DNA is TGCGCCAGCAGCTGGGGACAGGGGTCCTACGAGCAGTACTTC.

V is TRBV9 and J is TRBJ2-1, with 8 bases that match TRBD1. V lost 3 bases to trimming and J lost 2 bases; unmatched junction nucleotides: 10. The CDR3 has 17 amino acids. The germline V gene has CDR1 SGDLS and CDR2 YYNGEE. The chain's CDR3 is CASSDQTGVGPYNEQFF. The CDR3 DNA reads as TGTGCCAGCAGCGACCAGACAGGGGTAGGGCCCTACAATGAGCAGTTCTTC.